One and the same sample provided the 18 T cell receptor beta chains below, sequenced in a study of blood T cell repertoires in COVID-19. Profiling relied on immunoSEQ multiplex PCR, and the TCRdb table lists in-frame clones only, not all of them. The sample has 120,000 or so clones; approximately 90% are singletons. The sample comprised peripheral blood. Receptors originate from a man in his forties or fifties with acute or convalescent COVID-19.

The gene calls are TRBV24-1 and TRBJ1-3, with TRBD1 as a possible D gene (6 bases). CDR3 length equals 15 residues. V shed 2 bases and J shed 0 bases, with 7 bases lying between them. Germline values: CDR1 KGHDR, CDR2 SFDVKD. The CDR3 reads CATSDSTGSGNTIYF. The CDR3 DNA follows: TGTGCCACCAGTGATTCGACAGGCTCTGGAAACACCATATATTTT.

This chain links TRBV9 with TRBJ2-6, with D tentatively TRBD1 (6 bases). Germline values: CDR1 SGDLS, CDR2 YYNGEE. The CDR3 loop spans 15 amino acids. V lost 0 bases to trimming and J lost 10 bases, with 14 bases between them. CDR3 DNA sequence: TGTGCCAGCAGCGTAGCTCGGCAGGGGAGTAACGTCCTGACTTTC. Protein sequence: CASSVARQGSNVLTF.

The genes are TRBV10-3 and TRBJ1-1; 10 bases map to TRBD1. The germline CDR1 and CDR2 sequences are ENHRY and SYGVKD. CDR3 length equals 14 residues. With 4 bases clipped from V and 1 base from J, the junction kept 0 bases outside the gene matches. CDR3 sequence (DNA): TGTGCCATCAGTGGGGACAGGGGGAACACTGAAGCTTTCTTT. Amino acid sequence: CAISGDRGNTEAFF.

The chain couples TRBV5-1 to TRBJ2-7; 10 bases are shared with TRBD1. Germline V CDR1 and CDR2: SGHRS, YFSETQ. The CDR3 spans 15 residues. V gave up 4 bases and J gave up 4 bases; unmatched junction bases: 8. In DNA, the CDR3 is TGCGCCAGCAGCAAACAGGGACAGGGGACTTACGAGCAGTACTTC. This sequence encodes CASSKQGQGTYEQYF.

This clone was seen once. The gene calls are TRBV30 and TRBJ1-5, with D unclear. V lost 0 bases to trimming and J lost 10 bases, with 10 bases between them. Germline CDR1 and CDR2: GTSNPN and SVGIG (reference sequence). This CDR3 spans 12 amino acids. CDR3 bases: TGTGCCTGGAGTGTAGTCTCGGGACCCCAGCATTTT. Translation: CAWSVVSGPQHF.

V usage is TRBV30 and J usage is TRBJ1-2, with 10 bases matching TRBD1. This CDR3 has 13 residues. Germline lookup yields CDR1 GTSNPN and CDR2 SVGIG (reference sequence). V lost 5 bases to trimming and J lost 8 bases; unmatched junction nucleotides: 8. The CDR3 here is CAWSQGQGNGYTF. The CDR3, as DNA: TGTGCCTGGTCACAGGGACAGGGGAACGGCTACACCTTC.

V usage is TRBV6-5 and J usage is TRBJ2-6; D remains ambiguous. The length of the CDR3 is 15 residues. Between the trimmed V and J ends, which lost 4 bases and 0 bases, there was a span of 7 bases. The germline CDR1 and CDR2 sequences are MNHEY and SVGAGI. Written as DNA, the CDR3 is TGTGCCAGCAGTTTCTCCTTCTCTGGGGCCAACGTCCTGACTTTC. It specifies CASSFSFSGANVLTF.

The chain combines TRBV5-1 with TRBJ2-1, with D possibly TRBD2 on 5 matching bases. With 4 bases removed from V and 7 bases from J, the gap between germline ends came to 15 bases. Germline V gene sequence: CDR1 SGHRS, CDR2 YFSETQ. The CDR3 length is 14 residues. The CDR3 nucleotides are TGCGCCAGCAGCCCTATAACACTAGGTAATGAGCAGTTCTTC. Translating it yields CASSPITLGNEQFF. The entire variable domain, with the rest obtained from reference TRBV5-1 and TRBJ2-1, is as follows: KAGVTQTPRYLIKTRGQQVTLSCSPISGHRSVSWYQQTPGQGLQFLFEYFSETQRNKGNFPGRFSGRQFSNSRSEMNVSTLELGDSALYLCASSPITLGNEQFFGPGTRLTVL.

Concerning this clone: Other DNA sequences of this sample code for an identical CDR3. The chain links TRBV18 to TRBJ2-7; D remains unclear. Germline V gene data show CDR1 as KGHSH and CDR2 as LQKENI. V dropped 2 bases and J dropped 6 bases, with 8 bases sitting between them. The CDR3 totals 12 residues. CDR3 residues: CASSPSGGEQYF. CDR3 nucleotides: TGTGCCAGCTCACCATCAGGTGGCGAGCAGTACTTC.

V and J are TRBV29-1 and TRBJ2-1; the D is unclear. V was clipped by 2 bases and J by 3 bases, with 5 bases between them. The CDR3 covers 12 residues. Germline loops: CDR1 SQVTM, CDR2 ANQGSEA. CDR3 loop: CSVERDYNEQFF. CDR3 nucleotides: TGCAGCGTTGAAAGAGACTACAATGAGCAGTTCTTC.

This clone has more than one count but fewer than ten. The V and J genes are TRBV7-8 and TRBJ2-1; perhaps TRBD2 as D (8 bases). Germline CDR1 and CDR2: SGHVS and FQNEAQ. V was pared by 5 bases and J by 4 bases, with 21 bases between. The CDR3 totals 17 residues. CDR3 nucleotides: TGTGCCAGCAGCCCCAGGGGGGCGGGAGGACAATACAATGAGCAGTTCTTC. Its translation is CASSPRGAGGQYNEQFF.

The chain uses TRBV5-1 and TRBJ2-1; TRBD2 matches at 7 bases. The CDR3 sequence is 17 residues long. V shed 0 bases, J shed 4 bases, and the junction held 10 bases outside the gene matches. The germline gives CDR1 SGHRS, CDR2 YFSETQ. The CDR3 loop reads CASSLDLRENKYNEQFF. The CDR3 DNA reads TGCGCCAGCAGCTTGGACTTGCGGGAGAATAAGTACAATGAGCAGTTCTTC.

The J gene is TRBJ2-1, the V gene TRBV9; D is unclear. V lost 1 base and J 2 bases, leaving 7 bases between the germline ends. This CDR3 comprises 14 residues. CDR1 and CDR2 (germline): SGDLS, YYNGEE. The CDR3 region is CASSVSQAYNEQFF. CDR3 nucleotide sequence: TGTGCCAGCAGCGTAAGCCAAGCCTACAATGAGCAGTTCTTC.

The chain joins TRBV12-3 or TRBV12-4 to TRBJ2-7, with 8 bases matching TRBD1. The CDR3 has 13 amino acids. With V trimmed by 0 bases and J by 7 bases, 2 bases remained unmatched. In DNA, the CDR3 is TGTGCCAGCAGTTTAGCGCGGACAGGGGAGCAGTACTTC. Amino acid sequence: CASSLARTGEQYF.

CDR3 DNA sequence: TGTGCCAGCAGCCCTGGGAAGGGACAGGGGTTAAGCGAGCAGTACTTC. The encoded protein is CASSPGKGQGLSEQYF. V usage is TRBV11-2 and J usage is TRBJ2-7, with TRBD1 identical over 10 bases. The CDR3 spans 16 residues. Trimming took 5 bases from V and 6 from J; bases not matched to a gene: 13. Germline V gene data show CDR1 as SGHAT and CDR2 as FQNNGV.

The chain links TRBV5-4 to TRBJ2-7, with TRBD1 identical over 8 bases. The V and J ends lost 4 bases and 3 bases, in that order; junction bases with no gene match: 9. Germline-derived CDR1 and CDR2 are SGHNT and YYREEE (reference sequence). This CDR3 is built from 15 residues. The CDR3 sequence: CASSPRTGRDYEQYF. The CDR3 nucleotides are TGTGCCAGCAGCCCCCGGACAGGGCGGGACTACGAGCAGTACTTC.

The chain combines TRBV11-3 with TRBJ1-6, with TRBD1 matching over 7 bases. Germline-derived CDR1 and CDR2 are SGHNT and YENEEA. J was trimmed by 8 bases and V by 4 bases; bases with no gene match: 11. This CDR3 comprises 16 residues. CDR3 residues: CASSSSRGGSYSPLHF. The CDR3 bases are TGTGCCAGCAGCTCGAGCCGAGGGGGCTCGTATTCACCCCTCCACTTT.

This chain uses TRBV7-2 with TRBJ2-7; a weak D match, TRBD2 (6 bases). Trimming removed 5 bases from V and 2 bases from J, with 16 bases in between. The length of the CDR3 is 15 residues. Germline V CDR1 and CDR2: SGHTA, FQGNSA. The CDR3 DNA follows: TGTGCCAGCAGCCTAAGTGGCGGGAAACCCTACGAGCAGTACTTC. It is translated as CASSLSGGKPYEQYF.